The rows below give T cell receptor beta chains drawn from one sample of a study of blood T cell repertoires in COVID-19. Generated by immunoSEQ multiplex PCR, the TCRdb table keeps only in-frame clones and is missing some. The sample has roughly 250,000 clones; around 87% are singletons. Sequences were obtained from peripheral blood. The receptors derive from a man aged 55 to 69 who had recovered from COVID-19. CDR3s leave out the opening cysteine and the closing phenylalanine or tryptophan. The D gene is left open where the match is weak.

J | D | V | CDR3
TRBJ1-2 | . | TRBV30 | ACLDRLRYGYT
TRBJ2-5 | . | TRBV11-2 | ASSSGLAHQETQY
TRBJ1-2 | . | TRBV6-1 | ASSEGLLTKGT
TRBJ2-3 | TRBD2 | TRBV29-1 | SATGLAGGPRDTQY
TRBJ2-1 | . | TRBV6-5 | ASNWLASGEQF
TRBJ2-7 | TRBD2 | TRBV5-5 | ASRGGTYEQY
TRBJ2-1 | . | TRBV27 | ASSRGTPKSDEQF
TRBJ2-5 | TRBD2 | TRBV5-1 | ASSSTSGGTQY
TRBJ2-6 | . | TRBV29-1 | SVRPTIPSGANVLT
TRBJ1-1 | TRBD1 | TRBV3-1/TRBV3-2 | ASSQGTPGGGTEAF
TRBJ1-4 | . | TRBV10-3 | AISQLNEKLF
TRBJ1-5 | TRBD1 | TRBV19 | ASMRKGQGVQPQH
TRBJ1-6 | . | TRBV5-1 | ASSLSPYSPLH
TRBJ2-2 | TRBD2 | TRBV19 | ASSIGLAVNTGELF
TRBJ2-3 | TRBD1 | TRBV30 | AWSTRDRADTQY
TRBJ1-1 | . | TRBV7-9 | ASSLTGSTEAF
TRBJ1-6 | TRBD1 | TRBV5-4 | ASRQIDRDNSPLH